This TCR beta chain was captured by sequencing in a study of T cells after yellow fever vaccination. Broader study findings: The bulk population could contribute abundant contaminating clonotypes to FACS-sorted repertoires. Clones from primary vaccination mostly reappeared after the booster (around 96% CD4, around 90% CD8).

Trimming took 2 bases from V and 7 from J, leaving 11 bases between them. The CDR3 consists of 13 residues. The germline CDR1 and CDR2 sequences are SEHNR and FQNEAQ (reference sequence). Only a few counts were recorded for this clonotype. Its specificity is unknown. TCRdb reanalysed the 5' RACE reads using MiXCR and keeps one entry per CDR3 protein. The repertoire holds 250,000 to 350,000 distinct CDR3 sequences, with roughly 9% as singletons. The TCR comes from a man aged 18 to 29 who received the YFV17D yellow fever vaccine. The V and J genes are TRBV7-9 and TRBJ1-1; unclear D gene. The starting material was CD4+ T cells sorted from PBMCs, obtained 5 days after the yellow fever booster vaccination. DNA for the CDR3: TGTGCCAGCAGCTTAAGAGCCGGAAATGAAGCTTTCTTT. Encoded protein: CASSLRAGNEAFF.